This T cell receptor beta chain is from a study of beta chain features in type 1 diabetes. For the study at large: Examination of sorted cells across all samples involved around 98 million cells.

What was sequenced were expressed TCRB transcripts, since all of the isolated RNA had been reverse transcribed. The repertoire was sequenced with immunoSEQ multiplex PCR; TCRdb's copy has only in-frame clones and lacks some. The top ten hold about 0.11% of the sample, which has about 650,000 clones, over 10% seen once. A few counts support this clone. The antigen is unknown. A sort by CD45RO/CCR7/CD25/CD127/CD95/CD27 yielded CD4+ naive, central memory, regulatory and stem cell-like memory cells. V lost 6 bases, J lost 5 bases, and 10 bases stayed unmatched. Germline V CDR1 and CDR2: MNHNS, SASEGT. CDR3 size: 15 residues. General study findings and limits: The question of HLA type influencing TCRB rearrangement was one that remained unresolved here. Among patients with Type 1 diabetes, TCRB CDR3s were moderately but significantly shorter in every one of the four CD4+ subsets. VDJ junctions from patients with type 1 diabetes contained fewer insertions and more deletions.

V usage is TRBV6-1 and J usage is TRBJ2-7, with TRBD1 identical over 10 bases. The sample consisted of naive CD4+ T cells from blood. The receptor comes from a man younger than 45 with type 1 diabetes. The CDR3 sequence is CASRSHDRGRNEQYF. CDR3 sequence (DNA): TGTGCCAGCAGATCCCACGACAGGGGGCGTAACGAGCAGTACTTC.